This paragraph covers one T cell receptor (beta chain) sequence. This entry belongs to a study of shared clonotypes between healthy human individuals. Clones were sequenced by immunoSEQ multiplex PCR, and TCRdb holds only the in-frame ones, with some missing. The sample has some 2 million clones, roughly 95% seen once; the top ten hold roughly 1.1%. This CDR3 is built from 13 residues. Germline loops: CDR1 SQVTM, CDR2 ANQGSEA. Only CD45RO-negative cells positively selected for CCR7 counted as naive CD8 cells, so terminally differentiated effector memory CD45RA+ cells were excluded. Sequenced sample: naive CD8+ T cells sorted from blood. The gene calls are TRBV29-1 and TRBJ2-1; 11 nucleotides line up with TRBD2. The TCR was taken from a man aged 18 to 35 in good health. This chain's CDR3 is CSARLAGSYEQFF. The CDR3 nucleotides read TGCAGTGCAAGACTAGCGGGATCTTATGAGCAGTTCTTC.